The following is a T cell receptor (beta chain) sequence with its context. It has no known antigen specificity. One base away there is no much larger clone; base qualities are not given. This record comes from a study of T cells after somatic rescue of genetic block (dated by TCRdb to about 2020). Broadly, across the study: The study assessed how robust, over the long term, a T-cell system was when the system had developed through somatic rescue of a genetic block in T-cell development.

Trimmed from V: 2 bases; trimmed from J: 2 bases; junction bases lacking a gene match: 2. The cysteine opens and the phenylalanine closes a CDR3 of 15 amino acids. The DNA shown is the 45-base CDR3, in frame from base 1. CDR1 is given as MGHRA and CDR2 as YSYEKL, both from the germline V gene. Library creation used the immunoSEQ multiplex PCR assay. Sourced from immuneACCESS, this table was stored by TCRdb with only in-frame sequences that have V and J called. A share of the clones is absent; for the studies checked, an unresolved V gene accounts for under half, and the remainder has no known explanation. The sample contains around 52,000 clones, 90% to 97% of them found a single time. The ten largest account for approximately 0.075% of the sample.

The sequenced sample was peripheral blood mononuclear cells (PBMCs). This chain is built from TRBV4-1 and TRBJ2-4; 8 bases in the junction line up with TRBD1. This TCR was sampled from a child less than two years old. The nucleotide sequence is given as TGCGCCAGCAGCCAACTCAGGGGGCCCAAAAACATTCAGTACTTC. Translated, this gives CASSQLRGPKNIQYF.